This TCR beta chain was recorded in a study of blood T cell repertoires in COVID-19. Measured with immunoSEQ multiplex PCR; TCRdb has only the in-frame clones, and not every one. The data contain around 200,000 clones, roughly nine tenths of them seen just once; the ten biggest clones take up roughly 3.3%. Deletions cut 4 bases from V and 9 bases from J, with 13 bases between. Germline CDR1 PRHDT, CDR2 FYEKMQ (reference sequence). The CDR3 is 13 amino acids. The sample consisted of PBMCs or T cells enriched from blood (not recorded which). The receptor comes from a woman in her forties or fifties in a cohort exposed to, infected with or recovered from COVID-19 (not recorded which). V is TRBV13 and J is TRBJ2-1, with a weak D call TRBD2 (6 bases). The CDR3 spells CASSSLARGEQFF. The CDR3 coding sequence is TGTGCCAGCAGCTCGCTAGCGCGGGGTGAGCAGTTCTTC.